The clone carrying this TCR beta chain has just a few counts. Its antigen is not identified. The sample comes from a study of regulatory T cells in long-lasting Graves disease. Study information: Persistent Graves' disease required over 5 years of antithyroid drugs and positive TSH receptor antibodies.

With iRepertoire HTBI primers and Arm-PCR of CDR3 regions, TCR beta libraries were built. TCRdb processed the multiplex PCR reads anew with MiXCR; each CDR3 protein has one entry. The sample lists around 510,000 distinct CDR3 sequences; less than 25% were seen once. The germline CDR1 and CDR2 sequences are GTSNPN and SVGIG (reference sequence). After removal of 0 bases from V and 5 bases from J, the junction contained 8 bases not matched to a gene. The CDR3 spans 15 residues. Described time point: persistent/refractory GD, antithyroid drugs over 5 years with positive TRAb. PBMC-extracted RNA yielded the TCR library. Study conclusions and caveats: Possibly, too few samples lowered accuracy. Public clonotype sharing was higher in persistent than newly diagnosed patients. TRBV28, TRBJ1-2 and TRBJ2-5 were segments that persistent disease favored.

The rearrangement links TRBV30 to TRBJ2-7; 9 nucleotides align to TRBD1. This TCR came from a female donor with Graves disease. The input for sequencing was peripheral blood mononuclear cells (PBMCs), taken when the disease was refractory, from a patient treated with antithyroid drugs. As DNA, the CDR3 is TGTGCCTGGAGTGTTCGGACAGGGGTTTCCAACGAGCAGTACTTC. It yields the protein CAWSVRTGVSNEQYF.